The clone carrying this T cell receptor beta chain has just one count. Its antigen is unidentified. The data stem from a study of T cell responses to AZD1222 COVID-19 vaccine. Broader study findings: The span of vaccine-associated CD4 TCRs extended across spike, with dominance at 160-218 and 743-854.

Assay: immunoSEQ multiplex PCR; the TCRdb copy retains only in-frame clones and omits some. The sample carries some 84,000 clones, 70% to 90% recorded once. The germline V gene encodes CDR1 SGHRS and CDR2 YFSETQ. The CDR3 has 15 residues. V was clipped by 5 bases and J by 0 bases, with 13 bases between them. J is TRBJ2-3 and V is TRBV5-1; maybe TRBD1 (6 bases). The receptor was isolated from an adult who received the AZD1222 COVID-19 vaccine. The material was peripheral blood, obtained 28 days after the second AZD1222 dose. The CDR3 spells CASSQDRTSTDTQYF. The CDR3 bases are TGCGCCAGCAGTCAGGACAGAACTAGCACAGATACGCAGTATTTT.